Presented here are 20 T cell receptor beta chains from one specimen sequenced in a study of T cells in tuberculosis. Repertoires were generated with immunoSEQ multiplex PCR, while TCRdb's copy carries only in-frame clones and drops some. The sample comprises about 24,000 clones, 95% to 96% of which are singletons, and approximately 8.5% rests with the top ten. Sequenced input: PBMCs. The receptors here all came from a donor between 10 and 35 years old with latent tuberculosis or without tuberculosis infection.

The gene calls are TRBV7-6 and TRBJ2-3, with D perhaps TRBD1 (5 bases). Per the germline V gene, CDR1 is SGHVS and CDR2 is FNYEAQ. This CDR3 has 14 amino acids. Trimming cost V 5 bases and J 3 bases, with 12 bases left between them. CDR3 in DNA: TGTGCCAGCAGCCCTACAGGCCCGACAGATACGCAGTATTTT. Translating gives CASSPTGPTDTQYF.

V usage is TRBV4-1 and J usage is TRBJ1-3, with D perhaps matching TRBD1 (5 bases). CDR1 MGHRA and CDR2 YSYEKL come from the germline V gene. The CDR3 sequence is 15 residues long. The germline V and J ends were trimmed by 3 bases and 8 bases, with 17 bases remaining between them. CDR3 sequence (DNA): TGCGCCAGCAGCCACCCGGGACTATCGCGGGACACCATATATTTT. Protein sequence: CASSHPGLSRDTIYF.

This chain joins TRBV25-1 and TRBJ1-2; 7 bases line up with TRBD1. CDR1 and CDR2 (germline): MGHDK, SYGVNS. Trimming took 3 bases from V and 4 from J; bases not matched to a gene: 8. The CDR3 covers 15 residues. CDR3 DNA sequence: TGTGCCAGCAGTGACAACAGGGGCAACGTCTATGGCTACACCTTC. This gives the protein CASSDNRGNVYGYTF.

The rearrangement joins TRBV2 to TRBJ1-3; D is unresolved. This CDR3 is 14 amino acids long. CDR1 is SNHLY, CDR2 FYNNEI, per germline. The ends were cut back, 3 bases at V and 2 bases at J, with 8 bases in the middle. The CDR3 is CASSDRLAGNTIYF. The DNA of the CDR3 is TGTGCCAGCAGTGACCGACTGGCTGGAAACACCATATATTTT.

The V and J genes are TRBV7-9 and TRBJ2-4, with 7 bases that match TRBD1. This CDR3 has 15 amino acids. Germline V lookup: CDR1 SEHNR, CDR2 FQNEAQ (reference sequence). Unmatched junction bases numbered 10, after V lost 4 bases and J lost 7 bases. CDR3: CASSYPQGLLNIQYF. CDR3 in DNA: TGTGCCAGCAGCTACCCACAGGGGTTGTTGAACATTCAGTACTTC.

The chain recombines TRBV6-1 with TRBJ2-5, with a weak D call TRBD2 (5 bases). V lost 6 bases and J lost 5, with 13 bases in between. This CDR3 region has 13 residues. The germline V gene encodes CDR1 MNHNS and CDR2 SASEGT. CDR3 amino acids: CASSREYVETQYF. For the CDR3, the DNA is TGTGCCAGCAGCCGGGAATACGTCGAGACCCAGTACTTC.

The chain carries TRBV21-1 and TRBJ2-7; no check of the table's D call, TRBD2, against the DNA was made. TRBV21-1 corresponds to a pseudogene. This CDR3 is built from 12 residues. The CDR3 DNA sequence: TGTGCCAGCAAGGGAGGGTATGACGAGCAGTACGTC. It encodes CASKGGYDEQYV.

CDR3 sequence: CASSLRSSRRRAVNTEAFF. CDR3 in DNA: TGTGCCAGCAGTTTACGATCCAGTCGACGGAGGGCTGTAAACACTGAAGCTTTCTTT. The V call is TRBV27, the J call TRBJ1-1, with unresolved D. This CDR3 contains 19 residues. The V end lost 2 bases, the J end lost 2 bases, and 24 bases lay between the germline ends. Germline V gene sequence: CDR1 MNHEY, CDR2 SMNVEV (reference sequence).

This clone was seen a few times. This rearrangement joins TRBV6-4 to TRBJ2-3, with D possibly being TRBD1 (5 bases). CDR1 is MRHNA and CDR2 is SNTAGT in the germline V gene. There are 13 residues in the CDR3. Trimming took off 3 bases at V and 2 bases at J, with 6 bases between the two ends. Written as DNA, the CDR3 is TGTGCCAGCAGTGAAGGGGACACAGATACGCAGTATTTT. This codes for CASSEGDTDTQYF.

The chain is built from TRBV6-5 and TRBJ1-1, with D possibly TRBD1 on 5 matching bases. CDR1 is MNHEY and CDR2 is SVGAGI in the germline V gene. V was cut by 6 bases and J by 3 bases, with 17 bases left in between. The CDR3 is made up of 15 amino acids. The CDR3 DNA is TGTGCCAGCAGCCGCCAGCGGGGGAGGTACACTGAAGCTTTCTTT. Protein sequence: CASSRQRGRYTEAFF.

The CDR3 loop reads CASSRSGGALDTGELFF. DNA for the CDR3: TGTGCCAGCAGCCGTAGCGGGGGGGCCTTGGACACCGGGGAGCTGTTTTTT. V usage is TRBV5-6 and J usage is TRBJ2-2, with 11 bases fitting TRBD2. V trimming: 4 bases; J trimming: 3 bases; junction bases outside the gene matches: 8. CDR1 and CDR2 (germline): SGHDT, YYEEEE. This CDR3 spans 17 amino acids.

This sequence joins TRBV9 and TRBJ1-5; the match to TRBD1 covers 7 bases. Trimming removed 5 bases from V and 2 bases from J; junction bases left unmatched: 1. The germline gives CDR1 SGDLS, CDR2 YYNGEE. The CDR3 totals 13 residues. The CDR3 is CASRGQGNQPQHF. In DNA form, the CDR3 reads TGTGCCAGCAGAGGACAGGGCAATCAGCCCCAGCATTTT.

The V and J genes are TRBV5-1 and TRBJ1-6; D is perhaps TRBD1 (6 bases). The CDR3 has 16 amino acids. The V end was cut by 1 base, the J end by 7 bases, with 15 bases between. Germline lookup yields CDR1 SGHRS and CDR2 YFSETQ. DNA of the CDR3: TGCGCCAGCAGCTTGAATACCGGACAGCCGAATTCACCCCTCCACTTT. Protein product: CASSLNTGQPNSPLHF.

The chain combines TRBV5-1 with TRBJ2-7; D is ambiguous. This CDR3 is built from 15 residues. Germline lookup yields CDR1 SGHRS and CDR2 YFSETQ. V shed 4 bases and J shed 5 bases, with 19 bases lying between them. This CDR3 reads CASSVTGSPSDEQYV. For the CDR3, the DNA is TGCGCCAGCAGCGTAACGGGTTCCCCGAGCGACGAGCAGTACGTC.

The V call is TRBV5-4, the J call TRBJ1-3; D may be TRBD1 (6 bases). V was pared by 2 bases and J by 1 base, with 7 bases between. Germline V gene data show CDR1 as SGHNT and CDR2 as YYREEE (reference sequence). The CDR3 covers 14 residues. This CDR3 is CASSLGGSGNTIYF. The CDR3 DNA reads TGTGCCAGCAGCTTAGGGGGATCTGGAAACACCATATATTTT.

The gene calls are TRBV6-6 and TRBJ2-5; D may be TRBD2 (5 bases). Trimming cost V 4 bases and J 9 bases, with 12 bases left between them. There are 12 residues in the CDR3. Germline CDR1 and CDR2: MNHNY and SVGAGI (reference sequence). In DNA form, the CDR3 reads TGTGCCAGCAGTTTACGCGTGGAGGCCCAGTACTTC. This gives the protein CASSLRVEAQYF.

This chain links TRBV6-4 with TRBJ2-3; 8 nucleotides line up with TRBD2. The CDR3 runs to 15 residues. V shed 4 bases, J shed 4 bases, and the junction held 7 bases outside the gene matches. The germline V gene has CDR1 MRHNA and CDR2 SNTAGT. CDR3 nucleotide sequence: TGTGCCAGCAGTGCCGTTCGGGGGGGAGCAGATACGCAGTATTTT. It codes for CASSAVRGGADTQYF.

This chain links TRBV23-1 with TRBJ1-4; 11 nucleotides align to TRBD1. TRBV23-1 is placed among ORFs of uncertain function. Trimming took 10 bases from V and 7 from J; bases not matched to a gene: 17. The CDR3 covers 17 residues. The CDR3 protein is CANPKGTGGCGREKLFF. The CDR3 bases are TGCGCCAACCCGAAGGGGACAGGGGGGTGCGGGCGTGAAAAACTGTTTTTT.

This clone was observed a single time. The CDR3 region has the DNA TGCGCCAGCAGCCAAGTCTATGACACCCCCACAGATACGCAGTATTTT. It codes for CASSQVYDTPTDTQYF. The genes are TRBV4-1 and TRBJ2-3; D ambiguous. This CDR3 spans 16 amino acids. Germline V gene sequence: CDR1 MGHRA, CDR2 YSYEKL. Trimming removed 1 base at V and 2 bases at J, with 13 bases between.

In this sample, this clone turned up once. The rearrangement links TRBV4-1 to TRBJ1-5; 9 bases map to TRBD1. Germline V CDR1 and CDR2: MGHRA, YSYEKL. The CDR3 is made up of 17 amino acids. With 4 bases clipped from V and 7 bases from J, the junction kept 14 bases outside the gene matches. The CDR3 region has the DNA TGCGCCAGCAGCCTTTCACCCGGACAGGGGCTAAAGCAGCCCCAGCATTTT. Protein: CASSLSPGQGLKQPQHF.